These T cell receptor beta chains were read from a single sample in a study of blood T cell repertoires in COVID-19. This table comes from immunoSEQ multiplex PCR, and its TCRdb copy is limited to in-frame clones, with some not included. The sample contains fewer than 85,000 clones, 70% to 90% of which appear only once. Source material: peripheral blood. The receptors originated from a man aged 50 to 59 with active COVID-19. CDR3s include the opening cysteine and the closing phenylalanine or tryptophan. A D gene is named only where the DNA matches it firmly. Not all rows give a size; the values are once, few, many and, for expanded clones, a class.

d_call	clone_size	j_call	v_call	cdr3_aa	cdr3_nt
TRBD2	NA	TRBJ2-5	TRBV7-9	CASSLAVRLAGSQETQYF	TGTGCCAGCAGCTTAGCGGTTCGGCTAGCGGGGTCCCAAGAGACCCAGTACTTC
NA	NA	TRBJ2-2	TRBV6-4	CASSVLASTNTGELFF	TGTGCCAGCAGTGTCTTGGCTAGCACGAACACCGGGGAGCTGTTTTTT
NA	NA	TRBJ1-1	TRBV29-1	CSVIRGTEAFF	TGCAGCGTTATCCGGGGAACTGAAGCTTTCTTT
NA	NA	TRBJ2-2	TRBV12-3/TRBV12-4	CASSGGLGELFF	TGTGCCAGCAGTGGGGGCCTCGGGGAGCTGTTTTTT
TRBD1	NA	TRBJ2-3	TRBV7-2	CASSVGGTGQDTQYF	TGTGCCAGCAGCGTGGGAGGGACAGGGCAAGATACGCAGTATTTT
TRBD2	NA	TRBJ2-1	TRBV7-3	CASSPRGLAGNNEQFF	TGTGCCAGCAGCCCGAGAGGGCTAGCGGGGAACAATGAGCAGTTCTTC
NA	NA	TRBJ1-1	TRBV5-1	CASSSRWGDTEAFF	TGCGCCAGCAGCTCGAGGTGGGGAGACACTGAAGCTTTCTTT
TRBD2	once	TRBJ2-1	TRBV7-3	CASSLGTSGSNEQFF	TGTGCCAGCAGCTTAGGGACTAGCGGGAGCAATGAGCAGTTCTTC
TRBD2	NA	TRBJ2-7	TRBV7-2	CASSQSSGLVAEQYF	TGTGCCAGCAGCCAGTCCTCGGGACTAGTGGCCGAGCAGTACTTC
NA	NA	TRBJ2-2	TRBV28	CASRETGTGELFF	TGTGCCAGCAGGGAGACAGGTACCGGGGAGCTGTTTTTT
TRBD1	NA	TRBJ2-5	TRBV7-9	CASSQTRDRGQETQYF	TGTGCCAGCAGCCAGACCCGTGACAGGGGCCAAGAGACCCAGTACTTC
TRBD1	NA	TRBJ2-2	TRBV7-8	CASRKQQGDTGELFF	TGTGCCAGCAGAAAACAACAGGGGGACACCGGGGAGCTGTTTTTT
NA	NA	TRBJ2-4	TRBV4-1	CASSQAGLAKNIQYF	TGCGCCAGCAGCCAAGCAGGCTTGGCCAAAAACATTCAGTACTTC
NA	NA	TRBJ1-6	TRBV15	CATSRVPTYNSPLHF	TGTGCCACCAGCAGAGTTCCTACCTATAATTCACCCCTCCACTTT
TRBD1	NA	TRBJ2-2	TRBV27	CASSFDRGVSSGELFF	TGTGCCAGCAGTTTCGACAGGGGGGTTTCCTCCGGGGAGCTGTTTTTT
TRBD1	NA	TRBJ2-5	TRBV5-1	CASSATGIEETQYF	TGCGCCAGCAGCGCGACAGGGATCGAGGAGACCCAGTACTTC
NA	NA	TRBJ2-3	TRBV12-5	CASGLAYSLVHLDTQYF	TGTGCTAGTGGTTTGGCCTATTCTCTCGTCCATCTAGATACGCAGTATTTT
TRBD1	NA	TRBJ1-2	TRBV5-1	CASSFRQGGDYGYTF	TGCGCCAGCAGCTTCAGACAGGGTGGTGACTATGGCTACACCTTC
NA	NA	TRBJ1-2	TRBV4-1	CASSQEYGGSYGYTF	TGCGCCAGCAGCCAAGAATATGGCGGGAGCTATGGCTACACCTTC
NA	NA	TRBJ2-7	TRBV11-2	CASSLAGISYEGYF	TGTGCCAGCAGCTTGGCCGGCATTTCCTACGAGGGGTACTTC
TRBD1	NA	TRBJ1-3	TRBV6-5	CASSYSGQAGNTIYF	TGTGCCAGCAGTTACTCCGGACAGGCTGGAAACACCATATATTTT
TRBD2	NA	TRBJ2-1	TRBV7-8	CASSTSGLADYNEQFF	TGTGCCAGCAGCACTTCGGGACTAGCGGATTACAATGAGCAGTTCTTC
NA	NA	TRBJ1-2	TRBV27	CASSLGGARWYGYTF	TGTGCCAGCAGTTTAGGGGGCGCGAGATGGTATGGCTACACCTTC
TRBD2	NA	TRBJ2-1	TRBV3-1/TRBV3-2	CASSQGTSGEQFF	TGTGCCAGCAGCCAAGGGACTAGCGGCGAGCAGTTCTTC
TRBD1	NA	TRBJ1-4	TRBV28	CASSPGTAYNEKLFF	TGTGCCAGCAGCCCCGGGACAGCCTATAATGAAAAACTGTTTTTT
NA	few	TRBJ2-3	TRBV21-1	CASSKDSLLGTAFAPYITDTQYF	TGTGCCAGCAGCAAAGACAGCCTCTTAGGGACAGCTTTTGCCCCCTACATCACAGATACGCAGTATTTT
TRBD1	NA	TRBJ1-2	TRBV18	CASSPGQPFQDGYTF	TGTGCCAGCTCCCCGGGACAGCCCTTCCAGGATGGCTACACCTTC
NA	NA	TRBJ1-2	TRBV11-2	CASSLEGAGAHGYTF	TGTGCCAGCAGCTTAGAAGGGGCAGGGGCTCATGGCTACACCTTC
NA	NA	TRBJ1-1	TRBV6-5	CASSYEPNTEAFF	TGTGCCAGCAGTTACGAGCCCAACACTGAAGCTTTCTTT
NA	NA	TRBJ1-2	TRBV2	CASSIQGSGGYTF	TGTGCCAGCAGTATACAGGGAAGTGGTGGCTACACCTTC
NA	NA	TRBJ1-1	TRBV7-3	CASSKQGGGQIEAFF	TGTGCCAGCAGCAAACAGGGAGGGGGGCAAATTGAAGCTTTCTTT
NA	NA	TRBJ1-5	TRBV4-2	CASSQDASVLEYQPQHF	TGTGCCAGCAGCCAAGATGCCTCGGTCCTAGAGTATCAGCCCCAGCATTTT
NA	NA	TRBJ2-3	TRBV9	CASSVGWLTDTQYF	TGTGCCAGCAGCGTAGGGTGGCTGACAGATACGCAGTATTTT
NA	few	TRBJ1-1	TRBV28	CASIENTEAFF	TGTGCCAGCATAGAGAACACTGAAGCTTTCTTT
NA	NA	TRBJ2-1	TRBV4-1	CASSQDQGMRRNEQFF	TGCGCCAGCAGCCAAGATCAGGGCATGCGGCGCAATGAGCAGTTCTTC
NA	NA	TRBJ2-3	TRBV24-1	CATSDFEGGMDTQYF	TGTGCCACCAGTGATTTTGAAGGGGGAATGGATACGCAGTATTTT
TRBD1	NA	TRBJ2-7	TRBV18	CASSLPEGTGIYEQYF	TGTGCCAGCTCACTCCCGGAAGGGACAGGGATCTACGAGCAGTACTTC
TRBD2	NA	TRBJ2-2	TRBV27	CASRKLAGASTGELFF	TGTGCCAGCCGCAAACTAGCGGGGGCGAGCACCGGGGAGCTGTTTTTT
TRBD2	NA	TRBJ2-1	TRBV18	CASSPSSGRAANEQFF	TGTGCCAGCTCACCTTCCAGCGGGAGGGCCGCCAATGAGCAGTTCTTC
TRBD1	NA	TRBJ2-7	TRBV14	CASSRHQGVTEQYF	TGTGCCAGCAGCCGCCATCAGGGGGTTACGGAGCAGTACTTC
TRBD2	once	TRBJ2-3	TRBV5-1	CASCPGLAGGTDTQYF	TGCGCCAGCTGCCCAGGACTAGCGGGGGGGACAGATACGCAGTATTTT
NA	NA	TRBJ2-3	TRBV11-2	CASSLGAASTDTQYF	TGTGCCAGCAGCTTAGGTGCGGCTAGCACAGATACGCAGTATTTT
NA	once	TRBJ2-7	TRBV18	CASSPPQGSWEQYF	TGTGCCAGCTCACCACCACAGGGTTCGTGGGAGCAGTACTTC
TRBD1	NA	TRBJ2-1	TRBV30	CAWAGQVYNEQFF	TGTGCCTGGGCGGGACAGGTATACAATGAGCAGTTCTTC
NA	NA	TRBJ2-7	TRBV6-5	CASSRSGETLEQYF	TGTGCCAGCAGTCGTTCGGGAGAGACCCTCGAGCAGTACTTC
NA	NA	TRBJ2-2	TRBV4-1	CASGDQGYANTGELFF	TGCGCCAGCGGAGACCAAGGATACGCGAACACCGGGGAGCTGTTTTTT
NA	NA	TRBJ2-3	TRBV6-2/TRBV6-3	CASSSQGDTQYF	TGTGCCAGCAGTTCGCAGGGTGATACGCAGTATTTT
NA	NA	TRBJ2-7	TRBV19	CASGPAGSNYEQYF	TGTGCCAGCGGTCCCGCCGGGTCTAACTACGAGCAGTACTTC
TRBD2	once	TRBJ2-3	TRBV19	CASSPRTSGRFSDTQYF	TGTGCCAGTAGTCCCCGGACTAGCGGGAGATTCAGTGATACGCAGTATTTT
NA	few	TRBJ1-3	TRBV4-2	CASSQDQGDTIYF	TGTGCCAGCAGCCAAGATCAGGGCGACACCATATATTTT
NA	NA	TRBJ2-7	TRBV20-1	CSASGQRGSRYEQYF	TGCAGTGCTAGTGGACAGAGGGGGAGCCGGTACGAGCAGTACTTC
NA	NA	TRBJ1-1	TRBV28	CASSRSTEAFF	TGTGCCAGCAGTAGGAGCACTGAAGCTTTCTTT
NA	once	TRBJ2-2	TRBV9	CASSVRGDSSGELFF	TGTGCCAGCAGCGTGCGGGGTGATAGCTCCGGGGAGCTGTTTTTT
NA	NA	TRBJ1-1	TRBV10-3	CAISESPETEEAFF	TGTGCCATCAGTGAGTCTCCCGAGACAGAAGAAGCTTTCTTT